One sample yielded the 23 T cell receptor beta chains listed below, sequenced in a study of blood T cell repertoires in COVID-19. Here immunoSEQ multiplex PCR was the method, and the copy in TCRdb shows in-frame clones only, minus some. The sample records more than 200,000 clones, more than 85% being singletons. Sequencing input: PBMCs or T cells enriched from blood (not recorded which). These receptors all come from a woman aged 25 to 45 who had recovered from COVID-19.

This chain connects TRBV18 to TRBJ2-1, with TRBD2 matching 10 bases. The CDR3 is 18 residues long. V lost 3 bases to trimming and J lost 7 bases; unmatched junction nucleotides: 15. In germline, CDR1 is KGHSH, CDR2 LQKENI. CDR3 nucleotides: TGTGCCAGCTCACCCCAAGCCCCTATGCTAGCGGGAGTGAATGAGCAGTTCTTC. Its protein is CASSPQAPMLAGVNEQFF.

This clone was detected a few times. The genes are TRBV6-5 and TRBJ2-1; no reliable D call. CDR3 length: 15 amino acids. Trimming took off 5 bases at V and 1 base at J, with 12 bases between the two ends. The germline V gene encodes CDR1 MNHEY and CDR2 SVGAGI. This chain's CDR3 is CASSPRLLSYNEQFF. For the CDR3, the DNA is TGTGCCAGCAGTCCCAGACTCCTTTCCTACAATGAGCAGTTCTTC.

V gene TRBV19 combines with J gene TRBJ1-1; a weak D match, TRBD1 (6 bases). Germline V CDR1 and CDR2: LNHDA, SQIVND (reference sequence). The CDR3 runs 18 residues. The V gene lost 0 bases and the J gene lost 0 bases, with 17 bases spanning the gap. In nucleotides, the CDR3 is TGTGCCAGTAGTATAGAGAGGACAGATGAAGACGTGAACACTGAAGCTTTCTTT. This translates into CASSIERTDEDVNTEAFF.

V and J are TRBV30 and TRBJ1-5; TRBD1 agrees at 9 bases. The V segment lost 0 bases and the J segment 4 bases; nucleotides outside the gene matches: 4. This CDR3 is 15 amino acids long. Per the germline V gene, CDR1 is GTSNPN and CDR2 is SVGIG (reference sequence). As DNA, the CDR3 is TGTGCCTGGAGTGTGGGACAGGGAATAAATCAGCCCCAGCATTTT. This sequence encodes CAWSVGQGINQPQHF. The complete variable domain, with remaining parts taken from reference TRBV30 and TRBJ1-5, reads SQTIHQWPATLVQPVGSPLSLECTVEGTSNPNLYWYRQAAGRGLQLLFYSVGIGQISSEVPQNLSASRPQDRQFILSSKKLLLSDSGFYLCAWSVGQGINQPQHFGDGTRLSIL.

The genes are TRBV19 and TRBJ2-1, with TRBD2 matching 8 bases. The germline V gene has CDR1 LNHDA and CDR2 SQIVND (reference sequence). This CDR3 spans 20 amino acids. The trim removed 5 bases at V and 7 bases at J, leaving 25 bases unmatched. In nucleotides, the CDR3 is TGTGCCAGTAGTCTTCCGAGCCCCCTCCTTGGAGCGGGAGAGGCGAATGAGCAGTTCTTC. Encoded protein: CASSLPSPLLGAGEANEQFF.

This rearrangement joins TRBV7-9 to TRBJ1-2; 8 bases match TRBD1. This CDR3 is 16 amino acids long. The V and J ends lost 5 bases and 4 bases, in that order; junction bases with no gene match: 12. The germline CDR1 and CDR2 sequences are SEHNR and FQNEAQ (reference sequence). The CDR3 sequence is CASSASSTGQVYGYTF. In DNA, the CDR3 is TGTGCCAGCAGCGCCTCTTCAACGGGACAGGTCTATGGCTACACCTTC.

The rearrangement links TRBV27 to TRBJ1-5; D call uncertain. Trimming removed 8 bases from V and 0 bases from J, with 8 bases in between. Germline CDR1 and CDR2: MNHEY and SMNVEV (reference sequence). This CDR3 contains 13 residues. CDR3 amino acids: CASSHSSNQPQHF. For the CDR3, the DNA is TGTGCCAGCTCTCACAGTAGCAATCAGCCCCAGCATTTT.

Note on this clone: Mismatch with germline at one junction end may stem from a read error. This chain joins TRBV7-9 and TRBJ1-2; tentative D call: TRBD1 (5 bases). CDR1 and CDR2 (germline): SEHNR, FQNEAQ (reference sequence). The CDR3 sequence is 12 residues long. The CDR3 is CASSLQAGGEAF. For the CDR3, the DNA is TGTGCCAGCAGCCTCCAAGCGGGGGGTGAAGCCTTC.

The rearrangement uses TRBV12-3 or TRBV12-4 and TRBJ2-7; D remains ambiguous. The V end was cut by 6 bases, the J end by 0 bases, with 9 bases between. The CDR3 has 13 amino acids. The CDR3 protein is CASRRDTSYEQYF. In DNA, the CDR3 is TGTGCCAGCAGGAGAGACACCTCCTACGAGCAGTACTTC.

The gene calls are TRBV11-2 and TRBJ1-6; 8 positions agree with TRBD1. Germline lookup yields CDR1 SGHAT and CDR2 FQNNGV. The CDR3 sequence is 17 residues long. Trimming removed 2 bases from V and 9 bases from J; junction bases left unmatched: 12. Here the CDR3 reads CASSLTEPDRGGSPLHF. CDR3 DNA: TGTGCCAGCAGCTTAACGGAACCCGACAGGGGAGGTTCACCCCTCCACTTT.

V and J are TRBV5-5 and TRBJ2-3; D is uncertain. CDR1 SGHKS and CDR2 YYEKEE come from the germline V gene (reference sequence). The germline V and J ends were trimmed by 2 bases and 4 bases, with 14 bases remaining between them. CDR3 length equals 15 residues. The CDR3 DNA is TGTGCCAGCAGCTTTGTTAGTCGAAACGCAGATACGCAGTATTTT. Protein: CASSFVSRNADTQYF.

The chain couples TRBV2 to TRBJ2-3; a possible D gene is TRBD2 (6 bases). The CDR3 is 16 residues long. Trimming cost V 8 bases and J 1 base, with 19 bases left between them. In germline, CDR1 is SNHLY, CDR2 FYNNEI. The CDR3 is CASSRGRTTRTDTQYF. DNA of the CDR3: TGTGCCAGCTCGAGAGGGAGGACTACCCGCACAGATACGCAGTATTTT.

The chain joins TRBV5-4 to TRBJ1-2; D call uncertain. Per germline, CDR1 SGHNT and CDR2 YYREEE (reference sequence). Trimming left V 3 bases short and J 4 bases short, with 4 bases between. The CDR3 is 11 residues long. CDR3 loop: CASSSTYGYTF. For the CDR3, the DNA is TGTGCCAGCAGCTCTACCTATGGCTACACCTTC.

The rearrangement joins TRBV11-2 to TRBJ2-2, with 9 bases aligning to TRBD1. Per germline, CDR1 SGHAT and CDR2 FQNNGV. The CDR3 has 17 amino acids. V shed 4 bases, J shed 5 bases, and the junction held 11 bases outside the gene matches. The CDR3 coding sequence is TGTGCCAGCAGCTCCCCGGGCCGGGACAGGGTTACCGGGGAGCTGTTTTTT. Its translation is CASSSPGRDRVTGELFF.

Comments on this clone: The sample contains more than one DNA sequence encoding this CDR3. The J gene is TRBJ1-2, the V gene TRBV19; 9 bases agree with TRBD1. Germline CDR1 LNHDA, CDR2 SQIVND (reference sequence). The CDR3 has 13 amino acids. The trim removed 6 bases at V and 4 bases at J, leaving 3 bases unmatched. CDR3 nucleotide sequence: TGTGCCAGTAGCCGGGACAGGGTCTATGGCTACACCTTC. Its translation is CASSRDRVYGYTF.

V is TRBV7-8 and J is TRBJ2-1, with TRBD2 matching over 7 bases. Trimming took 5 bases from V and 6 from J; bases not matched to a gene: 7. Per the germline V gene, CDR1 is SGHVS and CDR2 is FQNEAQ. There are 14 residues in the CDR3. Written as DNA, the CDR3 is TGTGCCAGCAGCCCGAGACTAGCCCCCAATGAGCAGTTCTTC. Translating gives CASSPRLAPNEQFF.

This clone was observed a single time. The rearrangement uses TRBV5-1 and TRBJ2-1, with D unresolved. Germline values: CDR1 SGHRS, CDR2 YFSETQ. The germline V and J ends were trimmed by 2 bases and 5 bases, with 8 bases remaining between them. The CDR3 covers 13 residues. CDR3: CASSFPQNNEQFF. In nucleotides, the CDR3 is TGCGCCAGCAGCTTTCCCCAAAACAATGAGCAGTTCTTC. Variable domain in full (rest from reference TRBV5-1 and TRBJ2-1): KAGVTQTPRYLIKTRGQQVTLSCSPISGHRSVSWYQQTPGQGLQFLFEYFSETQRNKGNFPGRFSGRQFSNSRSEMNVSTLELGDSALYLCASSFPQNNEQFFGPGTRLTVL.

This rearrangement joins TRBV4-3 to TRBJ1-1; 7 bases are shared with TRBD1. The CDR3 is 14 amino acids. V was pared by 3 bases and J by 5 bases, with 6 bases of the junction left unmatched. Germline assignment: CDR1 LGHNA and CDR2 YSLEER. As DNA, the CDR3 is TGCGCCAGCAGCCAGGAAGACAGGGTGACTGAAGCTTTCTTT. Translation gives CASSQEDRVTEAFF.

The V and J genes are TRBV29-1 and TRBJ2-7; no clear D. Germline values: CDR1 SQVTM, CDR2 ANQGSEA. The CDR3 contains 14 residues. Trimming removed 4 bases at V and 0 bases at J, with 13 bases between. The CDR3 sequence: CSVVSSVSSYEQYF. The CDR3 DNA is TGCAGCGTTGTAAGCAGCGTAAGCTCCTACGAGCAGTACTTC.

Written as DNA, the CDR3 is TGTTGGGTTACAGGGGGTGCTGAAGCTTTCTTT. This gives the protein CWVTGGAEAFF. The V call is TRBV28, the J call TRBJ1-1, with TRBD1 matching over 8 bases. Germline CDR1 MDHEN, CDR2 SYDVKM. The CDR3 has 11 residues.

The chain joins TRBV6-6 to TRBJ1-1; 10 bases align to TRBD1. The CDR3 consists of 13 residues. V shed 10 bases, J shed 7 bases, and the junction held 9 bases outside the gene matches. CDR1 is MNHNY and CDR2 is SVGAGI in the germline V gene (reference sequence). CDR3 DNA sequence: TGTGCCACGGAATTGGGACAGGGGATTGAAGCTTTCTTT. This gives the protein CATELGQGIEAFF.

This clone was seen only once. The chain links TRBV4-3 to TRBJ1-2, with 11 bases fitting TRBD1. With 4 bases clipped from V and 8 bases from J, the junction kept 12 bases outside the gene matches. The CDR3 consists of 16 residues. Germline V lookup: CDR1 LGHNA, CDR2 YSLEER. The CDR3: CASSPWTGGIASGYTF. CDR3 coding DNA: TGCGCCAGCAGCCCTTGGACAGGGGGCATTGCTAGCGGCTACACCTTC.

The chain employs TRBV27 and TRBJ2-5, with TRBD1 identical over 9 bases. The CDR3 is 15 amino acids. Germline CDR1 is MNHEY and CDR2 is SMNVEV (reference sequence). Trimming at V came to 5 bases and at J to 7 bases, leaving 11 bases not matched to a gene. The CDR3 is CASSIGQGPLWTQYF. In DNA form, the CDR3 reads TGTGCCAGCAGTATCGGACAGGGGCCGTTGTGGACCCAGTACTTC.